The entry below describes one T cell receptor beta chain. This entry comes from a study of blood T cell repertoires in COVID-19. At the level of the study: Italy, Spain and the United States were the sources of the convalescent and acute COVID-19 samples. From T cells, B-cell-depleted T cells, or PBMCs came the material, which was cDNA or gDNA.

Germline V CDR1 and CDR2: SGDLS, YYNGEE. CDR3 length equals 15 residues. Trimming shortened V by 4 bases and J by 4 bases, and 17 bases separated the two germline ends. As processed by the authors: Estimated nucleated cell counts came from reference gene primer amplification. Here immunoSEQ multiplex PCR was the method, and the copy in TCRdb shows in-frame clones only, minus some. V and J calls and clone size are as listed in that table; D and trimming were resolved from the DNA. Here the sample spans about 190,000 clones, under 90% being singletons. V usage is TRBV9 and J usage is TRBJ1-2; the D gene is possibly TRBD1 (5 bases). The sequence derives from a man in his 60s with acute or convalescent COVID-19. Sequencing was carried out using peripheral blood. The CDR3 loop is CASSPGLRVIYGYTF. Here the CDR3 DNA reads TGTGCCAGCAGCCCGGGCCTCAGGGTTATCTATGGCTACACCTTC. The full variable domain, completed using reference TRBV9 and TRBJ1-2, is DSGVTQTPKHLITATGQRVTLRCSPRSGDLSVYWYQQSLDQGLQFLIQYYNGEERAKGNILERFSAQQFPDLHSELNLSSLELGDSALYFCASSPGLRVIYGYTFGSGTRLTVV.